This T cell receptor beta chain is from a study of blood T cells in healthy people across ages. General study findings and limits: Getting older went along with TCR beta diversity per million T cells dropping roughly linearly.

Points on this clonotype: Its target is unknown.

A second PCR, run for roughly 6 to 11 cycles, used a sample-barcoded 5' primer plus a J-beta primer mix. TCRdb re-called the 5' RACE reads with MiXCR, one entry per CDR3 protein. The table has 850,000 to 1,000,000 distinct CDR3 sequences, around 48% seen once. This CDR3 contains 13 residues. The V gene lost 2 bases and the J gene lost 6 bases, with 11 bases spanning the gap. The germline CDR1 and CDR2 sequences are MNHEY and SVGAGI. This clonotype was obtained from a man under 40 in good health. The rearrangement links TRBV6-5 to TRBJ2-7; D call uncertain. Source material: blood. In nucleotides, the CDR3 is TGTGCCAGCAGTTACCCGGGCATACCCGAGCAGTACTTC. Its translation: CASSYPGIPEQYF.